This paragraph covers one T cell receptor beta chain sequence. These data originate in a study of blood T cell repertoires in COVID-19. Turning to the study itself: Acute-phase and convalescent COVID-19 samples originated in the United States, Italy and Spain. PBMCs, B-cell-depleted T cells, or T cells provided the cDNA or gDNA that made up the material.

In the source study's methods: Amplification from reference gene primers served as the basis for estimated nucleated cell counts. Assay used: immunoSEQ multiplex PCR; TCRdb lists only in-frame clones, some missing. From that table come the V and J calls and clone size; the DNA was used to work out D and trimming. Of about 280,000 clones in the sample, 70% to 90% were seen once. The germline V gene has CDR1 MNHEY and CDR2 SVGAGI. This CDR3 comprises 15 residues. Trimming shortened V by 0 bases and J by 0 bases, and 8 bases separated the two germline ends. The sequencing input was peripheral blood. This sequence was found in a woman in her 30s with active or convalescent COVID-19. The V gene is TRBV6-5, the J gene TRBJ1-1; D not resolved. This chain's CDR3 is CASSYSPQVNTEAFF. The CDR3 bases are TGTGCCAGCAGTTACTCCCCACAAGTGAACACTGAAGCTTTCTTT.